This T cell receptor beta chain comes out of a study of T cells in tuberculosis. The sample's time point: new active TB diagnosis, blood taken before or within 7 days of starting treatment. Sequenced by immunoSEQ multiplex PCR; TCRdb stores in-frame clones only, minus some. The sample holds more than 20,000 clones, approximately 85% seen once. The study, taken as a whole, reports: Active tuberculosis cases were adults; controls were adolescents.

A word on this clone: Antigen specificity is unknown.

The clonotype originates from an adult with tuberculosis. The starting material was PBMCs, obtained at tuberculosis diagnosis.

CDR3 loop: CASSWGTSGRREQFF. The CDR3 bases are TGCGCCAGCAGCTGGGGGACTAGCGGGAGACGCGAGCAGTTCTTC. The gene calls are TRBV5-1 and TRBJ2-1, with TRBD2 identical over 14 bases. The CDR3 has 15 amino acids. Trimming took 3 bases from V and 10 from J; bases not matched to a gene: 6. Germline V gene data show CDR1 as SGHRS and CDR2 as YFSETQ.